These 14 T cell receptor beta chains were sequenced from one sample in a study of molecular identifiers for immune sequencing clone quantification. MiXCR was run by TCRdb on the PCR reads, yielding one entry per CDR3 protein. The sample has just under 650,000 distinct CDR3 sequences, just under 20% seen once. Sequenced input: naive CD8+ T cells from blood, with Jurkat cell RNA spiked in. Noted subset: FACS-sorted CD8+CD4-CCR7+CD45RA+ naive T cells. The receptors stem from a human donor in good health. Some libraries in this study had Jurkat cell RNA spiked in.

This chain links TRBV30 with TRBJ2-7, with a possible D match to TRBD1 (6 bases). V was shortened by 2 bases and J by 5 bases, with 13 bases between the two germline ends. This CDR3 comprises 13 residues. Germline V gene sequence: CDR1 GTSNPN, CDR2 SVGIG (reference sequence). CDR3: CAWSLQGTNEQYF. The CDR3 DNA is TGTGCCTGGAGTCTACAGGGTACGAACGAGCAGTACTTC.

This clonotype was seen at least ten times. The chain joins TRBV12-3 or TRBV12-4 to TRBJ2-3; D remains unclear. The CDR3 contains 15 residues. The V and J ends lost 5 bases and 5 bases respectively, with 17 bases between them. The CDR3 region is CASSLLIQTRDTQYF. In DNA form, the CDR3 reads TGTGCCAGCAGTCTCCTTATTCAAACAAGAGATACGCAGTATTTT.

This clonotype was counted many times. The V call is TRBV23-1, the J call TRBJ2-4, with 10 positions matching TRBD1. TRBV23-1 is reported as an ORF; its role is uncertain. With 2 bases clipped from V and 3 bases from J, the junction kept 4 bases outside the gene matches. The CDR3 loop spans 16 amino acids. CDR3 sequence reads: CASSQGQGDGKNIQYF. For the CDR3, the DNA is TGCGCCAGCAGTCAAGGACAGGGGGACGGCAAAAACATTCAGTACTTC.

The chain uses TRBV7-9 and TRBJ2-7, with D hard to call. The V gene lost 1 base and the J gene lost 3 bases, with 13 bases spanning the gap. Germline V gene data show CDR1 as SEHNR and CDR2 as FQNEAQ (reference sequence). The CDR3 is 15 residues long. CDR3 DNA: TGTGCCAGCAGCTTAGGGCCGCCAGGTAGCTACGAGCAGTACTTC. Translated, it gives CASSLGPPGSYEQYF.

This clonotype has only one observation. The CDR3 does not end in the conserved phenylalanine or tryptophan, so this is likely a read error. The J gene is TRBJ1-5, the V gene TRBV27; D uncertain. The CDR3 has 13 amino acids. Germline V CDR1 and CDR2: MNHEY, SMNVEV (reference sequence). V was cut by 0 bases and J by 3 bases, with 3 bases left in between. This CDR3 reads CASSLSPNQPQHL. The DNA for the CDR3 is TGTGCCAGCAGTTTATCACCCAATCAGCCCCAGCATCTT.

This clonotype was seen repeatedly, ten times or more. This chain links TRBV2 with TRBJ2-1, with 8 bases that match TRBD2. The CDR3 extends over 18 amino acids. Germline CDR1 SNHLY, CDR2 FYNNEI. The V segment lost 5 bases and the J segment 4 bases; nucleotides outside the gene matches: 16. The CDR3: CASSPWGSAGGVYNEQFF. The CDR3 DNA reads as TGTGCCAGCAGTCCCTGGGGTAGCGCGGGGGGTGTGTACAATGAGCAGTTCTTC.

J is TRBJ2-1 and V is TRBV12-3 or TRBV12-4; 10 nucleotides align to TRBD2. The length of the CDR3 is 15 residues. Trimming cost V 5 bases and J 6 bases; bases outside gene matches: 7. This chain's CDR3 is CASSPPAGGRNEQFF. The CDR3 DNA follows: TGTGCCAGCAGTCCGCCAGCGGGGGGGCGCAATGAGCAGTTCTTC.

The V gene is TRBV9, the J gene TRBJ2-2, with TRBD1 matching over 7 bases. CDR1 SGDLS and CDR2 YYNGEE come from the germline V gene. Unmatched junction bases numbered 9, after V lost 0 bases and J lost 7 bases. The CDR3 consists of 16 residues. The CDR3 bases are TGTGCCAGCAGCGTAGGACAGGGCCGTCCGATCGGGGAGCTGTTTTTT. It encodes CASSVGQGRPIGELFF.

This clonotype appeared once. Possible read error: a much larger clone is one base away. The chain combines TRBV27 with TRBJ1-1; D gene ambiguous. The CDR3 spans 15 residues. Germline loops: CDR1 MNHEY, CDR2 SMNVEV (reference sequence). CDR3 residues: CACSLSGNGHTEAFF. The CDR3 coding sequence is TGTGCCTGCAGTTTATCGGGCAACGGACACACTGAAGCTTTCTTT.

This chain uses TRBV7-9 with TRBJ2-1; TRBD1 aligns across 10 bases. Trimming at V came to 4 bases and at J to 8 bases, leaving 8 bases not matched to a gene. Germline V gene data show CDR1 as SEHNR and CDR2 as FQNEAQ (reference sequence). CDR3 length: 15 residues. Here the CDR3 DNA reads TGTGCCAGCAGCTCGAGACAGGGGGCAGGAGATGAGCAGTTCTTC. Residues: CASSSRQGAGDEQFF.

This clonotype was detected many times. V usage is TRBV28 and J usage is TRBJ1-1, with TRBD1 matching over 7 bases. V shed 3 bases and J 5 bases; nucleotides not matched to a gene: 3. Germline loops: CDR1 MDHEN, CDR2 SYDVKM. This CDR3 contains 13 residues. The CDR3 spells CASSLTGRTEAFF. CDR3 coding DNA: TGTGCCAGCAGTTTGACAGGGAGGACTGAAGCTTTCTTT.

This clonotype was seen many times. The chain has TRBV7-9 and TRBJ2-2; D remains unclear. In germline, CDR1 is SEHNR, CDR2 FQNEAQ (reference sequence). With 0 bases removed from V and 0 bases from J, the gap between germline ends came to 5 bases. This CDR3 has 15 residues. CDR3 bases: TGTGCCAGCAGCTTAGCGGTTTCGAACACCGGGGAGCTGTTTTTT. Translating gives CASSLAVSNTGELFF.

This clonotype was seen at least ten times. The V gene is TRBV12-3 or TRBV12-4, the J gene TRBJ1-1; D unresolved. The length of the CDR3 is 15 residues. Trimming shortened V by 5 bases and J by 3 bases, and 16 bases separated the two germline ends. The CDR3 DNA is TGTGCCAGCAGTCCGGGGAGTGGGTTCGACACTGAAGCTTTCTTT. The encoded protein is CASSPGSGFDTEAFF.

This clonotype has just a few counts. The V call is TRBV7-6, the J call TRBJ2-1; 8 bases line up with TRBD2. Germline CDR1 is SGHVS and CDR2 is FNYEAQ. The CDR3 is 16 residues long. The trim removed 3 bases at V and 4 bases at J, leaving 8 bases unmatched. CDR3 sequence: CASSLVRGDVYNEQFF. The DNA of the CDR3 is TGTGCCAGCAGCTTGGTGCGGGGGGACGTTTACAATGAGCAGTTCTTC.